This is a list of T cell receptor beta chains from one sample in a study of T cell repertoires in cytomegalovirus infection. TCRdb called the reads again in MiXCR, with one record for every CDR3 protein. The profile covers 150,000 to 200,000 distinct CDR3 sequences, with roughly 18% appearing a single time and roughly 20% taken by the ten largest. Sequencing was done on a sample of CD8+ T cells from PBMCs. All receptors derive from a human donor in good health (CMV status not recorded). Some clones in this sample may be carry-over from other donors' samples. CDR3s include the opening cysteine and the closing phenylalanine or tryptophan. A D gene is named only where the DNA matches it firmly. Not every row has a clone size; where given, it reads once, few, many or a size class.

d_gene	v_gene	j_gene	abundance	CDR3aa	CDR3nt
.	TRBV6-2/TRBV6-3	TRBJ1-1	many	CASSRRQRTEAFF	TGTGCCAGCAGCCGAAGACAGCGCACTGAAGCTTTCTTT
.	TRBV20-1	TRBJ1-1	few	CSASEGASKRAFF	TGCAGTGCTAGTGAAGGCGCCTCAAAGCGAGCTTTCTTT
.	TRBV29-1	TRBJ1-4	few	CSARAREKLFF	TGCAGCGCCCGAGCCCGAGAAAAACTGTTTTTT
.	TRBV25-1	TRBJ2-1	.	CASSVNNEQFF	TGTGCCAGCAGTGTCAACAATGAGCAGTTCTTC
TRBD2	TRBV5-6	TRBJ2-5	.	CASSPAAGTSGRATQYF	TGTGCCAGCAGCCCGGCAGCGGGGACTAGCGGGAGAGCGACCCAGTACTTC
.	TRBV2	TRBJ1-1	few	CAVRTRDKNTEAFF	TGTGCCGTTAGAACGAGGGACAAGAACACTGAAGCTTTCTTT
TRBD1	TRBV7-2	TRBJ2-7	few	CASSPGQGAGRYEQYF	TGTGCCAGCAGCCCGGGACAGGGCGCTGGTAGGTACGAGCAGTACTTC
.	TRBV6-2/TRBV6-3	TRBJ2-1	many	CASGPLSSYNEQFF	TGTGCCAGCGGACCTTTGAGCTCCTACAATGAGCAGTTCTTC
.	TRBV9	TRBJ1-1	once	CASSAIQGFPNTEAFF	TGTGCCAGCAGCGCGATACAGGGATTTCCGAACACTGAAGCTTTCTTT
.	TRBV7-9	TRBJ2-7	few	CASSGRDIYYEQYF	TGTGCCAGCAGCGGACGGGACATCTACTACGAGCAGTACTTC
.	TRBV5-4	TRBJ2-5	.	CASSLDSGNSGETQYF	TGTGCCAGCAGCTTGGATTCAGGGAACAGCGGAGAGACCCAGTACTTC
.	TRBV7-6	TRBJ1-4	.	CASSLRSSNEKLFF	TGTGCCAGCAGCTTAAGGAGCAGTAATGAAAAACTGTTTTTT
.	TRBV7-9	TRBJ1-2	.	CASSLDSGFYGYTF	TGTGCCAGCAGCTTAGATTCCGGATTCTATGGCTACACCTTC
TRBD1	TRBV7-9	TRBJ1-1	.	CASSPPDRARGGNTEAFF	TGTGCCAGCAGCCCCCCGGACAGGGCAAGGGGCGGGAACACTGAAGCTTTCTTT
.	TRBV29-1	TRBJ2-1	few	CSIAGTPYNEQFF	TGCAGCATCGCCGGGACACCCTACAATGAGCAGTTCTTC
TRBD2	TRBV11-2	TRBJ2-1	.	CASSLSREEQFF	TGTGCCAGCAGCTTATCGCGGGAGGAGCAGTTCTTC
TRBD2	TRBV7-2	TRBJ2-1	.	CASSLLTGGSEQFF	TGTGCCAGCAGCTTATTGACGGGAGGGAGTGAGCAGTTCTTC
TRBD2	TRBV6-2/TRBV6-3	TRBJ2-1	many	CASSPMGLAGLPARNEQFF	TGTGCCAGCAGTCCCATGGGACTAGCGGGCCTTCCTGCTAGGAATGAGCAGTTCTTC
.	TRBV7-2	TRBJ2-7	few	CASSLGVGGYEQYF	TGTGCCAGCAGCTTAGGAGTCGGGGGTTACGAGCAGTACTTC
.	TRBV6-5	TRBJ2-7	.	CASSSAGIEEQYF	TGTGCCAGCAGTTCCGCGGGGATAGAGGAGCAGTACTTC
.	TRBV14	TRBJ1-2	.	CASSQAHRDHGYTF	TGTGCCAGCAGCCAAGCCCACAGGGACCATGGCTACACCTTC
.	TRBV12-3/TRBV12-4	TRBJ1-5	few	CASSEFGSGTNQPQHF	TGTGCCAGCAGTGAATTTGGGTCAGGGACGAATCAGCCCCAGCATTTT
TRBD1	TRBV12-5	TRBJ2-1	.	CASVIGDSSYNEQFF	TGTGCTAGTGTTATAGGGGACAGTTCCTACAATGAGCAGTTCTTC